The T cell receptor beta chain under discussion was sequenced for a study of blood T cell repertoires in COVID-19. Generated by immunoSEQ multiplex PCR, the TCRdb table keeps only in-frame clones and is missing some. The sample holds fewer than 400,000 clones; around 86% are singletons and the top ten take 3.5% to 4.5%. Cohort 3 recovery required two negative PCRs, clearance, or symptom resolution. The sequenced material came from PBMCs or T cells enriched from blood (not recorded which). The TCR originated in a man aged 25 to 40 who had recovered from COVID-19.

The CDR3 region is CSAARGPEQFF. In DNA form, the CDR3 reads TGCAGTGCTGCAAGGGGGCCTGAGCAGTTCTTC. This sequence joins TRBV20-1 and TRBJ2-1, with 7 bases identical to TRBD1. CDR3 length: 11 residues. Germline V gene sequence: CDR1 DFQATT, CDR2 SNEGSKA (reference sequence). Trimming took 5 bases from V and 9 from J; bases not matched to a gene: 4.